One and the same sample provided the 28 T cell receptor beta chains below, sequenced in a study of blood T cell repertoires in COVID-19. The protocol was immunoSEQ multiplex PCR, while the TCRdb copy is restricted to in-frame clones and leaves out a portion. The repertoire includes approximately 250,000 clones, over 75% of them detected once, and around 9.1% sits in the top ten. Sequencing used peripheral blood. The receptors were sampled from a human donor in a cohort sampled during active COVID-19.

The rearrangement uses TRBV28 and TRBJ2-1; TRBD2 matches 10 bases. Looked up from germline, CDR1 is MDHEN and CDR2 is SYDVKM. CDR3 length: 16 amino acids. With V trimmed by 5 bases and J by 6 bases, 10 bases remained unmatched. This chain's CDR3 is CASSPHSSGGSNEQFF. CDR3 nucleotides: TGTGCCAGCAGTCCCCACTCTAGCGGGGGATCCAATGAGCAGTTCTTC.

The chain is built from TRBV6-1 and TRBJ2-5; TRBD2 matches 7 bases. Losses at the gene ends were 0 bases for V and 1 base for J; bases not matched to a gene: 8. The CDR3 is made up of 17 amino acids. CDR1 is MNHNS and CDR2 is SASEGT in the germline V gene. DNA for the CDR3: TGTGCCAGCAGTGAAGCGCTTCGGGGCGGGAGCCAAGAGACCCAGTACTTC. It specifies CASSEALRGGSQETQYF.

The chain recombines TRBV18 with TRBJ2-7, with D possibly matching TRBD2 (5 bases). V lost 0 bases and J lost 4, with 7 bases in between. The CDR3 is made up of 13 amino acids. Germline V gives CDR1 KGHSH, CDR2 LQKENI. The CDR3 DNA reads as TGTGCCAGCTCACCACCGAGGGTTTACGAGCAGTACTTC. It encodes CASSPPRVYEQYF.

This clone has only a few counts. The chain has TRBV9 and TRBJ2-7; 11 bases line up with TRBD2. With V trimmed by 4 bases and J by 2 bases, 8 bases remained unmatched. The CDR3 runs 16 residues. Germline-derived CDR1 and CDR2 are SGDLS and YYNGEE. The CDR3 loop is CASSSGTSGPTYEQYF. The CDR3 region has the DNA TGTGCCAGCAGCTCAGGGACTAGCGGACCCACCTACGAGCAGTACTTC.

The chain recombines TRBV29-1 with TRBJ2-4; TRBD1 aligns across 9 bases. The CDR3 spans 14 residues. Germline CDR1 reads SQVTM; CDR2 reads ANQGSEA. Trimming cost V 6 bases and J 1 base; bases outside gene matches: 4. The chain's CDR3 is CSVGGQGAKNIQYF. CDR3 coding DNA: TGCAGCGTCGGCGGACAGGGGGCCAAAAACATTCAGTACTTC.

The rearrangement uses TRBV5-1 and TRBJ1-1, with 8 positions matching TRBD1. Losses at the gene ends were 4 bases for V and 5 bases for J; bases not matched to a gene: 4. The CDR3 spans 13 residues. Germline loops: CDR1 SGHRS, CDR2 YFSETQ. Here the CDR3 DNA reads TGCGCCAGCAGCCCGGACAGGGCAACTGAAGCTTTCTTT. This sequence encodes CASSPDRATEAFF.

This chain joins TRBV5-6 and TRBJ1-5; 7 bases are shared with TRBD1. V was pared by 3 bases and J by 7 bases, with 10 bases of the junction left unmatched. Germline CDR1 reads SGHDT; CDR2 reads YYEEEE. This CDR3 spans 15 amino acids. The CDR3 DNA sequence: TGTGCCAGCAGCTCCCTAGACAGGGAAGGGCAGCCCCAGCATTTT. Translation gives CASSSLDREGQPQHF.

The rearrangement links TRBV28 to TRBJ2-7, with a tentative D call TRBD2 (5 bases). V was shortened by 4 bases and J by 1 base, with 17 bases between the two germline ends. The CDR3 extends over 16 amino acids. Germline CDR1 and CDR2: MDHEN and SYDVKM. CDR3 sequence reads: CASSSSGPSRSYEQYF. Written as DNA, the CDR3 is TGTGCCAGCAGTTCCTCGGGCCCTAGCCGATCCTACGAGCAGTACTTC.

In DNA, the CDR3 is TGTGCCAGCTCACCGGGACAGGGAACTGAAAAACTGTTTTTT. It specifies CASSPGQGTEKLFF. This chain joins TRBV18 and TRBJ1-4, with 9 nucleotides matching TRBD1. CDR3 length equals 14 residues. Germline V gene lookup returns CDR1 KGHSH and CDR2 LQKENI. V dropped 3 bases and J dropped 7; count of bases not matched to a gene: 3.

The chain uses TRBV27 and TRBJ1-2, with TRBD1 matching over 8 bases. The CDR3 extends over 15 amino acids. V gave up 5 bases and J gave up 6 bases; unmatched junction bases: 11. Germline CDR1 is MNHEY and CDR2 is SMNVEV (reference sequence). The CDR3 sequence: CASSLYQGARDGYTF. DNA of the CDR3: TGTGCCAGCAGTCTATACCAGGGGGCGCGGGATGGCTACACCTTC.

In nucleotides, the CDR3 is TGTGCCAGCAGTCCCGGACTAGCGGGGGGTACGCAGTATTTT. Its translation: CASSPGLAGGTQYF. The V and J genes are TRBV6-2 or TRBV6-3 and TRBJ2-3; TRBD2 aligns across 14 bases. V lost 5 bases to trimming and J lost 8 bases; unmatched junction nucleotides: 3. Germline-derived CDR1 and CDR2 are MNHEY and SVGEGT. The CDR3 contains 14 residues.

This chain links TRBV4-2 with TRBJ2-3; TRBD2 agrees at 9 bases. J gave up 4 bases and V 1 base, and 15 bases lay outside the gene matches. The germline CDR1 and CDR2 sequences are LGHNA and YNFKEQ. The CDR3 is made up of 19 amino acids. For the CDR3, the DNA is TGTGCCAGCAGCCAAGCCCTTTTTAGTTTGCGGGGGGGGGCAGATACGCAGTATTTT. It codes for CASSQALFSLRGGADTQYF.

This chain uses TRBV11-2 with TRBJ2-1; TRBD1 agrees at 8 bases. Trimming cost V 5 bases and J 7 bases; bases outside gene matches: 10. CDR1 and CDR2 from the germline V gene are SGHAT and FQNNGV. The CDR3 runs to 15 residues. The CDR3 protein is CASSHPGTGRNEQFF. The CDR3 DNA reads as TGTGCCAGCAGCCATCCGGGGACAGGTAGGAATGAGCAGTTCTTC.

The chain carries TRBV10-1 and TRBJ2-2; D possibly corresponds to TRBD2 (5 bases). The germline CDR1 and CDR2 sequences are WNHNN and SYGVQD (reference sequence). The V and J ends lost 4 bases and 7 bases respectively, with 7 bases between them. The CDR3 runs 12 residues. CDR3 amino acids: CASSGGIGELFF. CDR3 bases: TGCGCCAGCAGTGGAGGGATCGGGGAGCTGTTTTTT.

The rearrangement links TRBV7-2 to TRBJ1-1; no clear D gene. The V gene's germline CDR1 is SGHTA and CDR2 FQGNSA. V was trimmed by 3 bases and J by 1 base, leaving 6 bases between them. The CDR3 runs 13 residues. The CDR3 sequence is CASSLAANTEAFF. The DNA of the CDR3 is TGTGCCAGCAGCTTGGCGGCGAACACTGAAGCTTTCTTT. The full variable domain, its missing parts supplied by reference TRBV7-2 and TRBJ1-1, is GAGVSQSPSNKVTEKGKDVELRCDPISGHTALYWYRQSLGQGLEFLIYFQGNSAPDKSGLPSDRFSAERTGGSVSTLTIQRTQQEDSAVYLCASSLAANTEAFFGQGTRLTVV.

This clone was detected only once. V and J are TRBV28 and TRBJ2-1; tentatively, D is TRBD2 (5 bases). The CDR3 has 13 amino acids. Trimming left V 6 bases short and J 7 bases short, with 13 bases between. CDR1 is MDHEN, CDR2 SYDVKM, per germline. Here the CDR3 reads CASRLHEGNEQFF. CDR3 bases: TGTGCCAGCAGGCTCCACGAGGGTAATGAGCAGTTCTTC. Full variable domain (missing parts from reference TRBV28 and TRBJ2-1): DVKVTQSSRYLVKRTGEKVFLECVQDMDHENMFWYRQDPGLGLRLIYFSYDVKMKEKGDIPEGYSVSREKKERFSLILESASTNQTSMYLCASRLHEGNEQFFGPGTRLTVL.

The rearrangement joins TRBV10-1 to TRBJ1-1; D ambiguous. This CDR3 is built from 13 residues. The germline CDR1 and CDR2 sequences are WNHNN and SYGVQD (reference sequence). V gave up 1 base and J gave up 7 bases, with 10 bases separating them. The CDR3 DNA reads as TGCGCCAGCAGTGAGTTAAGAGAGTTTGAAGCTTTCTTT. Its protein is CASSELREFEAFF.

The V gene is TRBV14, the J gene TRBJ1-2, with TRBD1 identical over 8 bases. The CDR3 covers 15 residues. From germline, CDR1 is SGHDN and CDR2 FVKESK. The junction had 6 bases not matched to a gene; V was cut back by 3 bases and J by 3 bases. CDR3 sequence (DNA): TGTGCCAGCAGCCAGGCCACAGGGGGTTACTATGGCTACACCTTC. Amino acids: CASSQATGGYYGYTF.

This clone was seen more than once but under ten times. The rearrangement links TRBV7-2 to TRBJ1-3, with a weak D call TRBD1 (6 bases). Trimming took 2 bases from V and 0 from J, leaving 11 bases between them. This CDR3 spans 16 amino acids. CDR1 is SGHTA and CDR2 is FQGNSA in the germline V gene. CDR3 in amino acids: CASSLRGTISGNTIYF. CDR3 in DNA: TGTGCCAGCAGCTTAAGGGGGACTATCTCTGGAAACACCATATATTTT.

The V call is TRBV6-5, the J call TRBJ1-1; 9 bases fit TRBD1. Germline V lookup: CDR1 MNHEY, CDR2 SVGAGI. V was pared by 8 bases and J by 6 bases, with 10 bases of the junction left unmatched. The CDR3 loop spans 14 amino acids. Here the CDR3 reads CASADRGMGAEAFF. The CDR3 nucleotides are TGTGCCAGCGCGGACAGGGGAATGGGGGCTGAAGCTTTCTTT.

This clone was counted many times. CDR3 DNA sequence: TGTGCCAGCAGCTCGCAAGCCTCTGGCACTGAAGCTTTCTTT. Translating gives CASSSQASGTEAFF. The gene calls are TRBV11-2 and TRBJ1-1; D uncertain. The V gene's germline CDR1 is SGHAT and CDR2 FQNNGV. This CDR3 spans 14 amino acids. The V gene lost 4 bases and the J gene lost 4 bases, with 13 bases spanning the gap.

This chain uses TRBV7-9 with TRBJ2-7; 8 nucleotides agree with TRBD1. Germline V gene sequence: CDR1 SEHNR, CDR2 FQNEAQ (reference sequence). V trimming: 5 bases; J trimming: 0 bases; junction bases outside the gene matches: 12. The CDR3 is made up of 17 amino acids. The CDR3, as DNA: TGTGCCAGCAGCACTAAAGCAGGGGGCACGAGCTCCTACGAGCAGTACTTC. Protein sequence: CASSTKAGGTSSYEQYF.

The V call is TRBV5-4, the J call TRBJ1-2; TRBD1 is a possible D gene (6 bases). This CDR3 region has 13 residues. Germline-derived CDR1 and CDR2 are SGHNT and YYREEE (reference sequence). Deletions cut 5 bases from V and 2 bases from J, with 10 bases between. CDR3 sequence: CASSFTGNYGYTF. CDR3 coding DNA: TGTGCCAGCAGTTTTACAGGGAACTATGGCTACACCTTC.

The rearrangement links TRBV7-2 to TRBJ2-2; 10 bases match TRBD2. The length of the CDR3 is 16 residues. The germline gives CDR1 SGHTA, CDR2 FQGNSA. V gave up 8 bases and J gave up 4 bases; unmatched junction bases: 10. The CDR3 is CASVLGLAGATGELFF. The CDR3 DNA follows: TGTGCCAGCGTCCTCGGGCTAGCGGGGGCCACCGGGGAGCTGTTTTTT.

V and J are TRBV27 and TRBJ2-1; D may be TRBD2 (6 bases). CDR1 is MNHEY and CDR2 is SMNVEV in the germline V gene (reference sequence). V shed 6 bases and J shed 6 bases, with 21 bases lying between them. The CDR3 loop spans 16 amino acids. Here the CDR3 reads CASRLAAEGGPNEQFF. CDR3 sequence (DNA): TGTGCCAGCAGACTAGCCGCTGAGGGTGGGCCCAATGAGCAGTTCTTC.

The genes are TRBV18 and TRBJ1-6, with TRBD1 matching over 7 bases. The germline CDR1 and CDR2 sequences are KGHSH and LQKENI. CDR3 length: 15 residues. The V segment lost 6 bases and the J segment 5 bases; nucleotides outside the gene matches: 7. The CDR3 nucleotides read TGTGCCAGCTCCCCAGGAGGGACAGATAATTCACCCCTCCACTTT. It codes for CASSPGGTDNSPLHF.

The chain carries TRBV6-5 and TRBJ2-5; 9 positions agree with TRBD2. Unmatched junction bases numbered 5, after V lost 1 base and J lost 2 bases. The length of the CDR3 is 16 residues. Germline CDR1 is MNHEY and CDR2 is SVGAGI. The CDR3 is CASSYWMTSGQETQYF. The CDR3 DNA reads TGTGCCAGCAGTTACTGGATGACTAGCGGTCAAGAGACCCAGTACTTC.

V and J are TRBV4-1 and TRBJ2-2; tentative D call: TRBD1 (6 bases). Germline lookup yields CDR1 MGHRA and CDR2 YSYEKL. V was clipped by 3 bases and J by 8 bases, with 22 bases between them. This CDR3 contains 17 residues. The CDR3 here is CASSQKERVSRGGELFF. CDR3 DNA sequence: TGCGCCAGCAGCCAGAAAGAACGAGTCTCGAGGGGGGGGGAGCTGTTTTTT.